The subject of this entry is one TCR beta chain. Antigen specificity is unknown. This record comes from a study of siplizumab effects on memory and regulatory T cells. General study points: Siplizumab conditions gave an average of approximately 70% Treg-derived mappable alloreactive CD4+ clones, versus about 30% for controls. Siplizumab brought about a significant reduction in alloreactive sequences traceable to unstimulated CD4+ memory cells. The study found naive T cells seemingly more diverse than memory cells and seemingly major alloresponse contributors.

This CDR3 comprises 13 residues. Trimming removed 5 bases from V and 4 bases from J, with 11 bases in between. Germline V gene data show CDR1 as MNHNY and CDR2 as SVGAGI (reference sequence). Sequencing of each sample assayed 75,000 to 100,000 TCR templates. Some clones are missing from TCRdb's copy, which holds only in-frame ones; the method was immunoSEQ multiplex PCR. Among around 100,000 clones listed, around 92% were seen once. The rearrangement uses TRBV6-6 and TRBJ1-2, with D possibly TRBD1 on 5 matching bases. This TCR came from a human donor in good health. The specimen sequenced was CD4+ T cells sorted from blood. CDR3 protein: CASSRGEGYGYTF. As DNA, the CDR3 is TGTGCCAGCAGTCGAGGGGAGGGCTATGGCTACACCTTC.